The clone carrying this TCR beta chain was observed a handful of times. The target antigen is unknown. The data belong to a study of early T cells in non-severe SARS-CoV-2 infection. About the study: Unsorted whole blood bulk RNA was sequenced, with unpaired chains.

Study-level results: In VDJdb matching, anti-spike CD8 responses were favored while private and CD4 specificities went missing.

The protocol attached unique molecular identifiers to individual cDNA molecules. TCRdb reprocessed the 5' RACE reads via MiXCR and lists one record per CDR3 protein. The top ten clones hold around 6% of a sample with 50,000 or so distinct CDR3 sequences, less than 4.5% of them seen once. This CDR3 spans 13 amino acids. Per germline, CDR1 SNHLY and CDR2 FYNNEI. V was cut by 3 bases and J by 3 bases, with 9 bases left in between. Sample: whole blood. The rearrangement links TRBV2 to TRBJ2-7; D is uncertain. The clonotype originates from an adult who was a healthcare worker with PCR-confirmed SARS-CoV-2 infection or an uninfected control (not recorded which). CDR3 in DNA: TGTGCCAGCAGTGACAGGATGCGCTACGAGCAGTACTTC. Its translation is CASSDRMRYEQYF.